Each of the 2 T cell receptor beta chains below was sequenced from the same sample in a study of blood T cell repertoires in COVID-19. Data came from immunoSEQ multiplex PCR; TCRdb stores just in-frame clones and leaves some out. The sample lists around 60,000 clones; about 86% were seen once. Material: peripheral blood. All receptors come from a man aged 40-49 years with acute or convalescent COVID-19.

The V call is TRBV6-5, the J call TRBJ2-7; D possibly corresponds to TRBD2 (6 bases). CDR1 MNHEY and CDR2 SVGAGI come from the germline V gene. This CDR3 contains 14 residues. V lost 0 bases, J lost 0 bases, and 6 bases lay in between. CDR3 region: CASSYSTSSYEQYF. The CDR3 DNA is TGTGCCAGCAGTTACTCGACTAGCTCCTACGAGCAGTACTTC.

V is TRBV6-2 or TRBV6-3 and J is TRBJ2-7, with D maybe TRBD2 (6 bases). From germline, CDR1 is MNHEY and CDR2 SVGEGT. Trimming shortened V by 4 bases and J by 8 bases, and 15 bases separated the two germline ends. This CDR3 spans 13 amino acids. As DNA, the CDR3 is TGTGCCAGCAGTTGGGACTCCAAAGGGCAGCAGTACTTC. Its protein product is CASSWDSKGQQYF.